The 21 T cell receptor beta chains below all came from one sample that was sequenced in a study of technical replicates of blood from a few donors. The protocol was immunoSEQ multiplex PCR, while the TCRdb copy is restricted to in-frame clones and leaves out a portion. The sample lists tens of thousands of clones, roughly 96% occurring once. The sequenced sample was T cells isolated from PBMCs. Every receptor here comes from a human donor in good health.

V gene TRBV7-8 combines with J gene TRBJ1-2, with 8 bases aligning to TRBD1. The CDR3 runs 16 residues. Germline V gives CDR1 SGHVS, CDR2 FQNEAQ. V shed 2 bases and J 5 bases; nucleotides not matched to a gene: 10. CDR3 in DNA: TGTGCCAGCAGCTTAACGACAGGGGCCCTGTTGTATGGCTACACCTTC. This encodes CASSLTTGALLYGYTF.

This chain links TRBV29-1 with TRBJ2-5; weak D call: TRBD1 (5 bases). The germline gives CDR1 SQVTM, CDR2 ANQGSEA. The CDR3 spans 13 residues. Trimming pared 5 bases from V and 2 bases from J, leaving 12 bases between. CDR3 amino acids: CSVFLDKQETQYF. The CDR3 nucleotides read TGCAGCGTTTTCTTGGACAAACAAGAGACCCAGTACTTC.

The rearrangement joins TRBV6-1 to TRBJ1-1; D remains ambiguous. The V gene lost 6 bases and the J gene lost 0 bases, with 8 bases spanning the gap. This CDR3 has 13 residues. Germline V gene sequence: CDR1 MNHNS, CDR2 SASEGT. The DNA for the CDR3 is TGTGCCAGCAGGGGCAGACTGAACACTGAAGCTTTCTTT. It specifies CASRGRLNTEAFF.

The chain carries TRBV7-3 and TRBJ2-6, with D tentatively TRBD1 (5 bases). The CDR3 runs to 18 residues. CDR1 SGHTA and CDR2 FQGTGA come from the germline V gene. V was shortened by 3 bases and J by 0 bases, with 15 bases between the two germline ends. Here the CDR3 DNA reads TGTGCCAGCAGCTTTAGGGGTGGGGCGAGCTCTGGGGCCAACGTCCTGACTTTC. It translates to CASSFRGGASSGANVLTF.

The chain links TRBV4-1 to TRBJ2-2; 8 nucleotides line up with TRBD2. V was pared by 1 base and J by 4 bases, with 5 bases of the junction left unmatched. This CDR3 region has 16 residues. CDR1 and CDR2 from the germline V gene are MGHRA and YSYEKL. The CDR3 here is CASSQGTGGFTGELFF. In nucleotides, the CDR3 is TGCGCCAGCAGCCAAGGGACGGGAGGGTTCACCGGGGAGCTGTTTTTT.

This sequence joins TRBV27 and TRBJ2-7, with 9 bases that match TRBD2. The CDR3 runs 16 residues. CDR1 and CDR2 (germline): MNHEY, SMNVEV (reference sequence). Unmatched junction bases numbered 6, after V lost 1 base and J lost 2 bases. The CDR3 region has the DNA TGTGCCAGCAGTTTATTAGTCGGCGGGAGGGCCTACGAGCAGTACTTC. Amino acid sequence: CASSLLVGGRAYEQYF.

This clone has just one count. CDR3 bases: TGTGCCAGCAGCTTTAAAGTCAGGGGCTTGTTAAATAGCAATCAGCCCCAGCATTTT. It is translated as CASSFKVRGLLNSNQPQHF. The chain has TRBV7-4 and TRBJ1-5, with D tentatively TRBD1 (6 bases). The germline V gene has CDR1 SGHVT and CDR2 SQSDAQ. This CDR3 is built from 19 residues. Trimming stripped 3 bases from V and 0 bases from J, with 21 bases between.

This chain uses TRBV11-3 with TRBJ2-2; 11 nucleotides agree with TRBD2. Germline V gives CDR1 SGHNT, CDR2 YENEEA. There are 19 residues in the CDR3. With V trimmed by 0 bases and J by 2 bases, 8 bases remained unmatched. The CDR3 nucleotides read TGTGCCAGCAGCTTAGAGGGACGGGGGACTAGCGGTAACACCGGGGAGCTGTTTTTT. This sequence encodes CASSLEGRGTSGNTGELFF.

The gene calls are TRBV28 and TRBJ1-4, with D perhaps matching TRBD1 (5 bases). The germline V gene encodes CDR1 MDHEN and CDR2 SYDVKM. Trimming took off 3 bases at V and 10 bases at J, with 15 bases between the two ends. The CDR3 sequence is 14 residues long. Here the CDR3 reads CASSFGRVGGKLFF. The CDR3 DNA is TGTGCCAGCAGTTTCGGCAGGGTGGGGGGAAAACTGTTTTTT.

This chain uses TRBV10-3 with TRBJ1-2, with 7 bases lining up with TRBD1. V lost 0 bases and J lost 5; bases outside the gene matches: 6. CDR1 is ENHRY, CDR2 SYGVKD, per germline. The CDR3 has 15 residues. The CDR3 nucleotides read TGTGCCATCAGTGAGTCCAGACAGGGCCCATATGGCTACACCTTC. This sequence encodes CAISESRQGPYGYTF.

This chain connects TRBV6-1 to TRBJ1-5; D not resolved. The CDR3 is 14 residues long. Between the trimmed V and J ends, which lost 2 bases and 0 bases, there was a span of 5 bases. CDR1 and CDR2 from the germline V gene are MNHNS and SASEGT. This chain's CDR3 is CASSEQDSNQPQHF. DNA of the CDR3: TGTGCCAGCAGTGAACAGGATAGCAATCAGCCCCAGCATTTT.

This chain joins TRBV4-3 and TRBJ2-7, with D unclear. V was cut by 0 bases and J by 3 bases, with 6 bases left in between. CDR1 is LGHNA and CDR2 is YSLEER in the germline V gene. This CDR3 has 13 residues. In DNA, the CDR3 is TGCGCCAGCAGCCAAGAGGCCTTCTACGAGCAGTACTTC. Translation gives CASSQEAFYEQYF.

The chain joins TRBV27 to TRBJ2-7, with TRBD2 as a possible D gene (6 bases). The CDR3 is made up of 14 amino acids. Germline V gene lookup returns CDR1 MNHEY and CDR2 SMNVEV (reference sequence). The V and J ends lost 5 bases and 5 bases respectively, with 16 bases between them. The CDR3 is CASSPSGLRNEQYF. The CDR3 bases are TGTGCCAGCAGTCCCTCGGGACTGAGAAACGAGCAGTACTTC.

This chain links TRBV7-6 with TRBJ1-5, with D perhaps matching TRBD1 (5 bases). V dropped 2 bases and J dropped 2 bases, with 7 bases sitting between them. Germline V CDR1 and CDR2: SGHVS, FNYEAQ. This CDR3 is built from 14 residues. The CDR3 here is CASSLLTGNQPQHF. CDR3 coding DNA: TGTGCCAGCAGCTTACTGACAGGCAATCAGCCCCAGCATTTT.

The count of this clone is one. The rearrangement links TRBV28 to TRBJ1-1; the D is unclear. The CDR3 contains 13 residues. Trimming stripped 6 bases from V and 10 bases from J, with 18 bases between. Per the germline V gene, CDR1 is MDHEN and CDR2 is SYDVKM. The CDR3 here is CASSHPSDGGAFF. Here the CDR3 DNA reads TGTGCCAGCAGCCACCCTTCAGATGGTGGAGCTTTCTTT.

This clone has a single count. The chain combines TRBV7-3 with TRBJ2-2, with D perhaps matching TRBD1 (6 bases). CDR3 length equals 13 residues. Germline V gene data show CDR1 as SGHTA and CDR2 as FQGTGA. Trimming stripped 6 bases from V and 3 bases from J, with 8 bases between. The DNA for the CDR3 is TGTGCCAGCAGTTGGACAGACACCGGGGAGCTGTTTTTT. Encoded protein: CASSWTDTGELFF.

The chain joins TRBV12-1 to TRBJ2-3; the D segment call TRBD1 is taken from the table without a DNA check. TRBV12-1 is annotated as a pseudogene. The CDR3 is 14 residues long. DNA of the CDR3: TGTGCCAGCAGCTTTGAGGACAGGGCAGATACGCAGTATTTT. Translated: CASSFEDRADTQYF.

This rearrangement joins TRBV18 to TRBJ2-1, with 8 bases matching TRBD2. The CDR3 spans 16 residues. The V gene end was trimmed by 3 bases and the J gene end by 3 bases; junction bases not matched to a gene: 7. Germline V CDR1 and CDR2: KGHSH, LQKENI. This CDR3 is CASSPSGREIYNEQFF. The CDR3 nucleotides are TGTGCCAGCTCACCCTCCGGGAGGGAGATCTACAATGAGCAGTTCTTC.

J is TRBJ2-2 and V is TRBV29-1; no definite D call. Germline V CDR1 and CDR2: SQVTM, ANQGSEA. Trimming removed 1 base from V and 4 bases from J, with 4 bases in between. This CDR3 region has 12 residues. CDR3 loop: CSVEASTGELFF. The CDR3 DNA reads TGCAGCGTTGAAGCGTCCACCGGGGAGCTGTTTTTT.

This sequence joins TRBV2 and TRBJ2-7; 11 bases fit TRBD1. The CDR3 has 16 amino acids. Unmatched junction bases numbered 5, after V lost 4 bases and J lost 0 bases. CDR1 is SNHLY, CDR2 FYNNEI, per germline. CDR3 bases: TGTGCCAGCAGTGTAGCGGGGACAGGGGGCTCCTACGAGCAGTACTTC. This codes for CASSVAGTGGSYEQYF.

The rearrangement uses TRBV6-6 and TRBJ2-2, with a tentative D call TRBD1 (6 bases). Germline CDR1 MNHNY, CDR2 SVGAGI (reference sequence). The CDR3 contains 14 residues. Between the trimmed V and J ends, which lost 5 bases and 7 bases, there was a span of 14 bases. CDR3 region: CASSHPGENGELFF. CDR3 nucleotides: TGTGCCAGCAGTCACCCAGGGGAGAACGGGGAGCTGTTTTTT.